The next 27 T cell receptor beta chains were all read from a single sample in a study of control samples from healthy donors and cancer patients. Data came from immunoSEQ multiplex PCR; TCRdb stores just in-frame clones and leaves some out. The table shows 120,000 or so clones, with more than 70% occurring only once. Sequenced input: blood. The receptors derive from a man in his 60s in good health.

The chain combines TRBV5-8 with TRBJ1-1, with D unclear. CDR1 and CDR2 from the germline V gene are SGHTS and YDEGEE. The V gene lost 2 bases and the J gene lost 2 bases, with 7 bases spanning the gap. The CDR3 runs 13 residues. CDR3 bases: TGTGCCAGCAGCTTCGGCAAAAACACTGAAGCTTTCTTT. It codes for CASSFGKNTEAFF.

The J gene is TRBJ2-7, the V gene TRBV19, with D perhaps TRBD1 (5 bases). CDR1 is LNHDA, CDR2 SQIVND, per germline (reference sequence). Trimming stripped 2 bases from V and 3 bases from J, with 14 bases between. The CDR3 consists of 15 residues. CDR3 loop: CASSIRQGEVYEQYF. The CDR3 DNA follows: TGTGCCAGTAGTATACGGCAGGGTGAGGTCTACGAGCAGTACTTC.

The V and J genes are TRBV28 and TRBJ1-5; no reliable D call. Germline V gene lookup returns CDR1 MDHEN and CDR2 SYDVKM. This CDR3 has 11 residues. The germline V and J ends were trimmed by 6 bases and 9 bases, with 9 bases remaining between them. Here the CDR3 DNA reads TGTGCCAGCAGCCTTTTAGGGCCCCAGCATTTT. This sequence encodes CASSLLGPQHF.

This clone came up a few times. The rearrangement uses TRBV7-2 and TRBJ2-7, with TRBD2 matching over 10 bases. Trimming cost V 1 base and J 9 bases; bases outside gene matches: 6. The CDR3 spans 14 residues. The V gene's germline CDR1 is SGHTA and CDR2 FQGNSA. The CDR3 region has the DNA TGTGCCAGCAGCTTAGGGCTAGCGGGGGAGGTGCAGTACTTC. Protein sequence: CASSLGLAGEVQYF.

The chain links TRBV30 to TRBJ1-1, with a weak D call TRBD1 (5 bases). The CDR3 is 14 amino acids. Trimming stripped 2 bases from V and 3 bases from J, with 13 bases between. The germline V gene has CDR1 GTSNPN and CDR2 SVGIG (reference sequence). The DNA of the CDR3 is TGTGCCTGGAGTTGGGGGTTAGGGGACACTGAAGCTTTCTTT. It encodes CAWSWGLGDTEAFF.

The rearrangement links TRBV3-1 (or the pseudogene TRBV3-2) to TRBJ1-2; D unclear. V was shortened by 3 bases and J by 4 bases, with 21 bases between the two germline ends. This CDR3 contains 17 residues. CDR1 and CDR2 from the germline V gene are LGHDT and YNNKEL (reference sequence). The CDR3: CASSQFAGSSAGYGYTF. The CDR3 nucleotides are TGTGCCAGCAGCCAGTTTGCGGGGTCGTCGGCCGGCTATGGCTACACCTTC.

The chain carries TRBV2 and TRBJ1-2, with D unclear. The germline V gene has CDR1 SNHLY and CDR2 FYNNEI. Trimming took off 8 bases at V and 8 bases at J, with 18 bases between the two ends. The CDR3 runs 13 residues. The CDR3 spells CASSRSGIEGYTF. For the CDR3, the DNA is TGTGCCAGCTCGAGGAGTGGGATCGAAGGCTACACCTTC.

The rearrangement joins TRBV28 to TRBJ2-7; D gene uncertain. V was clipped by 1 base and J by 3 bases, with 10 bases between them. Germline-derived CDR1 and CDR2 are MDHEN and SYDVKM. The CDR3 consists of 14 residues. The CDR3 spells CASSLSATYYEQYF. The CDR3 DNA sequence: TGTGCCAGCAGTTTATCGGCTACGTACTACGAGCAGTACTTC.

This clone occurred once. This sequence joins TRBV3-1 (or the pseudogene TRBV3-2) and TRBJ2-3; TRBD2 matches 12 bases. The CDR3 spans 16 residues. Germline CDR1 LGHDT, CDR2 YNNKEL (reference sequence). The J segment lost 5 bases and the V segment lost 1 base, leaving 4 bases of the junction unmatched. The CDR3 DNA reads TGTGCCAGCAGCCAAGGTCTAGCGGGGGGGCAAGATACGCAGTATTTT. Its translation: CASSQGLAGGQDTQYF.

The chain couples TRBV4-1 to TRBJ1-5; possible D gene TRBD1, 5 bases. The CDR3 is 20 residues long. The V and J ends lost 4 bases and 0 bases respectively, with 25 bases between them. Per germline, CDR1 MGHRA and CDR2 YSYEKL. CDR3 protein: CASSLYNESGDLYSNQPQHF. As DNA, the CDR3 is TGCGCCAGCAGCCTATACAATGAGTCGGGGGACCTATATAGCAATCAGCCCCAGCATTTT.

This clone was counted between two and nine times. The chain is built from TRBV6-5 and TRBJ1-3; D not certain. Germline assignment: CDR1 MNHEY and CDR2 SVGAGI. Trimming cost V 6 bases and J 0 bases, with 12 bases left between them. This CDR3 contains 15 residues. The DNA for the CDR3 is TGTGCCAGCAGAGTCATGGACTTCTCTGGAAACACCATATATTTT. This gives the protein CASRVMDFSGNTIYF.

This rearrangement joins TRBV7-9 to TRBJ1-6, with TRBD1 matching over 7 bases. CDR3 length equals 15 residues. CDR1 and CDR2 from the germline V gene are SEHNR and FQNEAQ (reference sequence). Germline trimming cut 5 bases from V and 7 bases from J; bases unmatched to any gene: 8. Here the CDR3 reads CASSITGTDNSPLHF. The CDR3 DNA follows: TGTGCCAGCAGCATCACCGGGACAGACAATTCACCCCTCCACTTT. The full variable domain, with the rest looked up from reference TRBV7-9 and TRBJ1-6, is DTGVSQNPRHKITKRGQNVTFRCDPISEHNRLYWYRQTLGQGPEFLTYFQNEAQLEKSRLLSDRFSAERPKGSFSTLEIQRTEQGDSAMYLCASSITGTDNSPLHFGNGTRLTVT.

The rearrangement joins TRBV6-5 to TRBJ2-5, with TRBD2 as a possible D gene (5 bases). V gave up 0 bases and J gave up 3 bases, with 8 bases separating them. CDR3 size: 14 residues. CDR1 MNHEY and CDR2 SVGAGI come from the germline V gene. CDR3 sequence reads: CASSYSTGEETQYF. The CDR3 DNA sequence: TGTGCCAGCAGTTACTCGACCGGGGAAGAGACCCAGTACTTC.

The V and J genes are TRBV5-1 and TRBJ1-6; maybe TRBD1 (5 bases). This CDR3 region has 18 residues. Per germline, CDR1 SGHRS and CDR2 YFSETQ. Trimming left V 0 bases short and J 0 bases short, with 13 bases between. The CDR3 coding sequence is TGCGCCAGCAGCTTGGCCGACAGCCCGAGCTCCTATAATTCACCCCTCCACTTT. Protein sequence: CASSLADSPSSYNSPLHF.

Here the CDR3 reads CSVRITTNTGELFF. The CDR3 coding sequence is TGCAGCGTCCGAATTACGACGAACACCGGGGAGCTGTTTTTT. The chain recombines TRBV29-1 with TRBJ2-2; D is ambiguous. V was shortened by 6 bases and J by 0 bases, with 11 bases between the two germline ends. Germline lookup yields CDR1 SQVTM and CDR2 ANQGSEA. This CDR3 is built from 14 residues.

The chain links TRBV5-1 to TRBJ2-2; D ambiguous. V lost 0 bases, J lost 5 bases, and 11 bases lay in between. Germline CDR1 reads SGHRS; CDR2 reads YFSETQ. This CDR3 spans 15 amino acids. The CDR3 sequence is CASSLEAGVTGELFF. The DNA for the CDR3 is TGCGCCAGCAGCTTGGAGGCAGGAGTAACCGGGGAGCTGTTTTTT.

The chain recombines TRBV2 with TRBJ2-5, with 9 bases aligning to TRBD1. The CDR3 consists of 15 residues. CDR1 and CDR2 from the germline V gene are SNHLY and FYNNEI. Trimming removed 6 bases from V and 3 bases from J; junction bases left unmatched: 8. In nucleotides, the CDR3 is TGTGCCAGCAGGAGGGACAGGGCTTTAGAAGAGACCCAGTACTTC. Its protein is CASRRDRALEETQYF.

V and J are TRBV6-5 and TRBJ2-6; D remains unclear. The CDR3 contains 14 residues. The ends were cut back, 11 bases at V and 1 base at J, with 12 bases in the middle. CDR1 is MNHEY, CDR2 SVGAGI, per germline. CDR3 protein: CAACWGSGANVLTF. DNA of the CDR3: TGTGCCGCATGTTGGGGTTCTGGGGCCAACGTCCTGACTTTC.

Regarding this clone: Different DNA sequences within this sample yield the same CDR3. The CDR3 region is CASSPGQGYGYTF. In nucleotides, the CDR3 is TGTGCCAGCAGTCCGGGACAGGGTTATGGCTACACCTTC. The chain joins TRBV2 to TRBJ1-2, with TRBD1 matching over 9 bases. There are 13 residues in the CDR3. Germline CDR1 is SNHLY and CDR2 is FYNNEI. V lost 5 bases and J lost 5; bases outside the gene matches: 3.

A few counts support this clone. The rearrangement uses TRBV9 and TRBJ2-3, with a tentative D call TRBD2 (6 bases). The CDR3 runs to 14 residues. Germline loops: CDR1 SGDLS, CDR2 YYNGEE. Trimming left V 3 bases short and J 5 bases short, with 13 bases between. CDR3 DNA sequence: TGTGCCAGCAGCGAAAGTGGGGGGAAAGATACGCAGTATTTT. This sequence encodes CASSESGGKDTQYF. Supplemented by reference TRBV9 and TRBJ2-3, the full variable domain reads DSGVTQTPKHLITATGQRVTLRCSPRSGDLSVYWYQQSLDQGLQFLIQYYNGEERAKGNILERFSAQQFPDLHSELNLSSLELGDSALYFCASSESGGKDTQYFGPGTRLTVL.

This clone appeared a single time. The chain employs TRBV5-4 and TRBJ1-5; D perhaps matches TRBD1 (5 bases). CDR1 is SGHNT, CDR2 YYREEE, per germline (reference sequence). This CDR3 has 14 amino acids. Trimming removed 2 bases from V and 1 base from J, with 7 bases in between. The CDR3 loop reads CASSFAGSNQPQHF. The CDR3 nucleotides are TGTGCCAGCAGCTTCGCAGGGAGCAATCAGCCCCAGCATTTT.

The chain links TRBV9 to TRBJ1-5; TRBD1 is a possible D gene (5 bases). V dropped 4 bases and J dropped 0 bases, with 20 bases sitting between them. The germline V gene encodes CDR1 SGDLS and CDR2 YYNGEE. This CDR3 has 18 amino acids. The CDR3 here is CASSPPRGDLISNQPQHF. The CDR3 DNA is TGTGCCAGCAGCCCGCCTCGTGGGGACCTAATTAGCAATCAGCCCCAGCATTTT.

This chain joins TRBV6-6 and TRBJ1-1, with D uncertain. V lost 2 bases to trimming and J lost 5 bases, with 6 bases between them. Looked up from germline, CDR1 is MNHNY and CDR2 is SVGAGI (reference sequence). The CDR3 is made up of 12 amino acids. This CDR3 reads CASSYMGTEAFF. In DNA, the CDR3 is TGTGCCAGCAGTTACATGGGGACTGAAGCTTTCTTT.

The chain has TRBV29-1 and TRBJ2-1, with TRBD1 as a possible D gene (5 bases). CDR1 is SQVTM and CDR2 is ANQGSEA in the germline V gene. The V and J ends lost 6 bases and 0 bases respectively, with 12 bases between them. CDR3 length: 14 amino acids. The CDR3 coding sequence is TGCAGCGTCCTGACAGCCAGCTCCTACAATGAGCAGTTCTTC. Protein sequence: CSVLTASSYNEQFF.

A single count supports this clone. The CDR3 loop is CASVSAGGSEQYF. The CDR3 bases are TGTGCCAGTGTTTCGGCAGGGGGGTCCGAGCAGTACTTC. V gene TRBV6-5 combines with J gene TRBJ2-7; maybe TRBD1 (7 bases). Germline V gene lookup returns CDR1 MNHEY and CDR2 SVGAGI. Trimming removed 9 bases at V and 6 bases at J, with 18 bases between. The CDR3 is 13 residues long.

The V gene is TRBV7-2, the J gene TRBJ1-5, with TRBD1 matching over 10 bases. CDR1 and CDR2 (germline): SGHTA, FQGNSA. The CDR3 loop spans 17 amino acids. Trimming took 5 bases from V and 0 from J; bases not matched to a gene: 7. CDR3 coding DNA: TGTGCCAGCAGCCCCGGGACAGGGGTTTATAGCAATCAGCCCCAGCATTTT. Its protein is CASSPGTGVYSNQPQHF. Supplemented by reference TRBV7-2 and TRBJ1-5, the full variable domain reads GAGVSQSPSNKVTEKGKDVELRCDPISGHTALYWYRQSLGQGLEFLIYFQGNSAPDKSGLPSDRFSAERTGGSVSTLTIQRTQQEDSAVYLCASSPGTGVYSNQPQHFGDGTRLSIL.

Here the CDR3 reads CASSLFERGGTYNEQFF. The CDR3 DNA reads TGTGCCAGCAGCTTATTCGAGCGGGGGGGCACCTACAATGAGCAGTTCTTC. The rearrangement uses TRBV11-2 and TRBJ2-1, with 10 bases lining up with TRBD2. Germline V gene sequence: CDR1 SGHAT, CDR2 FQNNGV. This CDR3 region has 17 residues. Trimming at V came to 2 bases and at J to 2 bases, leaving 6 bases not matched to a gene.